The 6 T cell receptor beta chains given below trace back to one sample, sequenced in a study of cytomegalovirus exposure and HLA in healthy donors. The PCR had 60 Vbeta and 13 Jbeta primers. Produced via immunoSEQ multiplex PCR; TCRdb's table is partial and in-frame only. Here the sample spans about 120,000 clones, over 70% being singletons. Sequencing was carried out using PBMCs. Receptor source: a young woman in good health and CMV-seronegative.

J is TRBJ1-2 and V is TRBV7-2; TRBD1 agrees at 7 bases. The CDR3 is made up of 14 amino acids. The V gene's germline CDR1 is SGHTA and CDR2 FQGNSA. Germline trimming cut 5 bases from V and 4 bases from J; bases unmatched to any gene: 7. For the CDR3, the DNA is TGTGCCAGCAGCACTCTAACAGGGGCCTATGGCTACACCTTC. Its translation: CASSTLTGAYGYTF.

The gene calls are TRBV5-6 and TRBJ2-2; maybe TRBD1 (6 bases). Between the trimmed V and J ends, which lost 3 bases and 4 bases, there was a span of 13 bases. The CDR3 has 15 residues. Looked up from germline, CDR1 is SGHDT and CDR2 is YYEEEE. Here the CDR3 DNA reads TGTGCCAGCAGCTCACCGGACAGAAGCACCGGGGAGCTGTTTTTT. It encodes CASSSPDRSTGELFF.

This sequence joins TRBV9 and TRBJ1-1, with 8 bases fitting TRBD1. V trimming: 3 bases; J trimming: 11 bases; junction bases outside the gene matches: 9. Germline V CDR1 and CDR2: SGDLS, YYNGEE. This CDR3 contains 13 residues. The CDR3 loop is CASSAFGQGGAFF. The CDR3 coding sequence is TGTGCCAGCAGCGCCTTCGGACAGGGTGGTGCTTTCTTT.

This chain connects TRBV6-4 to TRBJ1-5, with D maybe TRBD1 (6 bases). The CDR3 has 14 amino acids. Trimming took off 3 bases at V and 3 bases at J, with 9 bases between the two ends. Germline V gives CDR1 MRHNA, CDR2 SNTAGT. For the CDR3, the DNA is TGTGCCAGCAGTGAAGGGGGACACAATCAGCCCCAGCATTTT. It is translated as CASSEGGHNQPQHF.

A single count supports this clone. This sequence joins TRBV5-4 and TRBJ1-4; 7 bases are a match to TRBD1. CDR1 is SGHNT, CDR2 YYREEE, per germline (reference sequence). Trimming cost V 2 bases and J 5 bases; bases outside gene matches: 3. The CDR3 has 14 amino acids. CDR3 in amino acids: CASSFRDSNEKLFF. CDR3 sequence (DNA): TGTGCCAGCAGCTTCCGGGACAGCAATGAAAAACTGTTTTTT.

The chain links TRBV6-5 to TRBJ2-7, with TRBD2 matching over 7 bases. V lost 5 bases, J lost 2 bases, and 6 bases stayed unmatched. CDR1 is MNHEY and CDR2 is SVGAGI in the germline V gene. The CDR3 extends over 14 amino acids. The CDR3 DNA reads TGTGCCAGCAGTCTGGCTAGCGGAACCTACGAGCAGTACTTC. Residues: CASSLASGTYEQYF.